This TCR beta chain is from a study of T cell clusters in autoimmune cytopenias. TRB was amplified from roughly 0.25 ug of peripheral blood genomic DNA per sample. One tube held mixed TRB-A and TRB-B primer pools for touch-down PCR. TCRdb derives one entry per CDR3 protein from the multiplex PCR reads, leaving out DNA. There are around 11,000 distinct CDR3 sequences in the sample, with about 4.4% held by the top ten. Germline values: CDR1 DFQATT, CDR2 SNEGSKA (reference sequence). The CDR3 has 17 amino acids. In terms of frequency, this clonotype is medium-sized. This sample was shared with a second study, whose subject was T cell repertoires in aging, cancer and after chemotherapy. Per that paper: No conclusions about immunological memory after chemotherapy can be drawn from the repertoire data.

The chain joins TRBV20-1 to TRBJ2-6. The TCR originated in a human donor in good health. The sequenced sample consisted of peripheral blood. The CDR3 sequence is CSARVPLISSGANVLTF.